The 7 T cell receptor beta chains presented below share a single source sample, sequenced in a study of cytomegalovirus exposure and HLA in healthy donors. Measured with immunoSEQ multiplex PCR; TCRdb has only the in-frame clones, and not every one. The sample holds about 130,000 clones, around 80% seen once. Material for sequencing was PBMCs. These TCRs come from a man younger than 45 in good health and CMV-seropositive.

J is TRBJ2-2 and V is TRBV11-2, with D hard to call. CDR1 and CDR2 from the germline V gene are SGHAT and FQNNGV. The length of the CDR3 is 15 residues. V shed 3 bases and J shed 7 bases, with 15 bases lying between them. The chain's CDR3 is CASSFDTVFVGELFF. The CDR3 DNA is TGTGCCAGCAGCTTCGACACCGTATTCGTCGGGGAGCTGTTTTTT. The entire variable domain, with the rest obtained from reference TRBV11-2 and TRBJ2-2, is as follows: EAGVAQSPRYKIIEKRQSVAFWCNPISGHATLYWYQQILGQGPKLLIQFQNNGVVDDSQLPKDRFSAERLKGVDSTLKIQPAKLEDSAVYLCASSFDTVFVGELFFGEGSRLTVL.

The chain couples TRBV19 to TRBJ1-1, with D unclear. Germline values: CDR1 LNHDA, CDR2 SQIVND (reference sequence). The CDR3 runs 14 residues. The V end lost 3 bases, the J end lost 4 bases, and 12 bases lay between the germline ends. CDR3 in DNA: TGTGCCAGTAGTATGAGGGAATCTTCCACTGAAGCTTTCTTT. Its translation is CASSMRESSTEAFF.

This clone was found once. This sequence joins TRBV7-8 and TRBJ2-7; 7 positions match TRBD2. Germline lookup yields CDR1 SGHVS and CDR2 FQNEAQ. The CDR3 totals 15 residues. Trimming took 1 base from V and 6 from J; bases not matched to a gene: 9. CDR3 DNA sequence: TGTGCCAGCAGCTTAGACGGGGGACTACAGCTCGAGCAGTACTTC. Translation gives CASSLDGGLQLEQYF.

The gene calls are TRBV6-1 and TRBJ2-7, with D perhaps TRBD1 (5 bases). The V gene lost 4 bases and the J gene lost 1 base, with 14 bases spanning the gap. The CDR3 extends over 15 amino acids. Germline assignment: CDR1 MNHNS and CDR2 SASEGT. The DNA of the CDR3 is TGTGCCAGCAGTGGCTATCCCGACAGTTCCTACGAGCAGTACTTC. Protein: CASSGYPDSSYEQYF.

This clone showed up just once. This chain uses TRBV7-2 with TRBJ2-7; 7 bases agree with TRBD2. Unmatched junction bases numbered 6, after V lost 3 bases and J lost 4 bases. CDR3 length: 14 residues. Per the germline V gene, CDR1 is SGHTA and CDR2 is FQGNSA. For the CDR3, the DNA is TGTGCCAGCAGCTTCCGTGCAGCGGGGTACGAGCAGTACTTC. It encodes CASSFRAAGYEQYF. The variable domain in full, completed from reference TRBV7-2 and TRBJ2-7, reads GAGVSQSPSNKVTEKGKDVELRCDPISGHTALYWYRQSLGQGLEFLIYFQGNSAPDKSGLPSDRFSAERTGGSVSTLTIQRTQQEDSAVYLCASSFRAAGYEQYFGPGTRLTVT.

The chain has TRBV9 and TRBJ2-2, with 11 bases that match TRBD2. CDR1 is SGDLS, CDR2 YYNGEE, per germline. This CDR3 is built from 20 residues. The V segment lost 3 bases and the J segment 9 bases; nucleotides outside the gene matches: 22. The CDR3 DNA reads as TGTGCCAGCAGCGAGGGGATGAGGGCTAGCGGGAGGAACCGCCCCTGGGAGCTGTTTTTT. Its translation is CASSEGMRASGRNRPWELFF. Together with reference TRBV9 and TRBJ2-2, the CDR3 gives the full variable domain: DSGVTQTPKHLITATGQRVTLRCSPRSGDLSVYWYQQSLDQGLQFLIQYYNGEERAKGNILERFSAQQFPDLHSELNLSSLELGDSALYFCASSEGMRASGRNRPWELFFGEGSRLTVL.

The chain couples TRBV11-2 to TRBJ1-1; D is perhaps TRBD1 (6 bases). The V gene lost 2 bases and the J gene lost 2 bases, with 21 bases spanning the gap. The CDR3 extends over 18 amino acids. Germline V CDR1 and CDR2: SGHAT, FQNNGV. CDR3 sequence reads: CASSLPGWAGASNTEAFF. The CDR3 DNA follows: TGTGCCAGCAGCTTACCTGGGTGGGCAGGGGCCTCCAACACTGAAGCTTTCTTT. Full variable domain (outside the CDR3, taken from reference TRBV11-2 and TRBJ1-1): EAGVAQSPRYKIIEKRQSVAFWCNPISGHATLYWYQQILGQGPKLLIQFQNNGVVDDSQLPKDRFSAERLKGVDSTLKIQPAKLEDSAVYLCASSLPGWAGASNTEAFFGQGTRLTVV.